The next 30 T cell receptor beta chains were all read from a single sample in a study of tumour-infiltrating T cells in Burkitt lymphoma. Measured with immunoSEQ multiplex PCR; TCRdb has only the in-frame clones, and not every one. Of roughly 9,100 clones listed, approximately 60% were seen once; the top ten hold roughly 5.1%. Sequencing input: tumor tissue. The receptors stem from a human donor with diffuse large B-cell lymphoma.

The chain joins TRBV7-9 to TRBJ2-4; D perhaps matches TRBD1 (5 bases). Germline CDR1 SEHNR, CDR2 FQNEAQ (reference sequence). V lost 7 bases and J 1 base, leaving 11 bases between the germline ends. This CDR3 has 14 residues. CDR3 nucleotides: TGTGCCAGCATGGACACCGGGGCCAAAAACATTCAGTACTTC. This translates into CASMDTGAKNIQYF.

The chain couples TRBV5-1 to TRBJ1-6, with TRBD1 matching over 7 bases. Germline assignment: CDR1 SGHRS and CDR2 YFSETQ. With V trimmed by 0 bases and J by 8 bases, 5 bases remained unmatched. The CDR3 is made up of 15 amino acids. The CDR3 region has the DNA TGCGCCAGCAGCTTGGTCGGGACAGAGGATTCACCCCTCCACTTT. It encodes CASSLVGTEDSPLHF.

V is TRBV28 and J is TRBJ1-4, with TRBD1 matching 9 bases. This CDR3 region has 18 residues. Germline V CDR1 and CDR2: MDHEN, SYDVKM. V lost 4 bases, J lost 1 base, and 10 bases stayed unmatched. CDR3: CASSSPGQGRLTNEKLFF. In nucleotides, the CDR3 is TGTGCCAGCAGTTCGCCGGGACAGGGCCGACTAACTAATGAAAAACTGTTTTTT.

The CDR3 here is CATSRAGQGGYNEQFF. The CDR3 coding sequence is TGTGCCACCAGCAGAGCTGGACAGGGCGGTTACAATGAGCAGTTCTTC. The chain combines TRBV15 with TRBJ2-1; 8 nucleotides match TRBD1. The J segment lost 4 bases and the V segment lost 1 base, leaving 6 bases of the junction unmatched. Looked up from germline, CDR1 is LNHNV and CDR2 is YYDKDF (reference sequence). The CDR3 contains 16 residues.

This clone was observed a single time. In nucleotides, the CDR3 is TGTGCCAGCAGTGAAGGTAGTGGGCGCCATGAAGCTTTCTTT. The encoded protein is CASSEGSGRHEAFF. V gene TRBV6-1 combines with J gene TRBJ1-1; D remains unclear. The CDR3 covers 14 residues. CDR1 and CDR2 from the germline V gene are MNHNS and SASEGT. V dropped 1 base and J dropped 7 bases, with 13 bases sitting between them.

This chain uses TRBV2 with TRBJ1-5; D is unresolved. V lost 2 bases and J lost 6, with 14 bases in between. Germline loops: CDR1 SNHLY, CDR2 FYNNEI. This CDR3 is 15 amino acids long. The CDR3 loop reads CASSEMGSRGQPQHF. CDR3 DNA sequence: TGTGCCAGCAGTGAAATGGGATCTCGTGGTCAGCCCCAGCATTTT.

This clone has more than one count but fewer than ten. The V and J genes are TRBV4-1 and TRBJ2-5, with D hard to call. From germline, CDR1 is MGHRA and CDR2 YSYEKL. The CDR3 spans 15 residues. V lost 1 base, J lost 2 bases, and 11 bases lay in between. This CDR3 reads CASSQGIAVQETQYF. The CDR3 nucleotides are TGCGCCAGCAGCCAAGGGATCGCGGTTCAAGAGACCCAGTACTTC.

This chain joins TRBV30 and TRBJ1-5; D unresolved. V gave up 5 bases and J gave up 4 bases, with 12 bases separating them. The CDR3 is 13 residues long. Germline values: CDR1 GTSNPN, CDR2 SVGIG (reference sequence). The CDR3 is CAWAEDGNQPQHF. Here the CDR3 DNA reads TGTGCCTGGGCCGAAGACGGAAATCAGCCCCAGCATTTT.

The V call is TRBV29-1, the J call TRBJ1-3; D is ambiguous. This CDR3 spans 14 amino acids. Trimming stripped 3 bases from V and 1 base from J, with 10 bases between. Germline loops: CDR1 SQVTM, CDR2 ANQGSEA. The CDR3 here is CSVEKDASGNTIYF. The CDR3 coding sequence is TGCAGCGTTGAGAAGGACGCTTCTGGAAACACCATATATTTT.

This clone was recorded once. The chain combines TRBV18 with TRBJ1-1; D call uncertain. This CDR3 contains 11 residues. Germline values: CDR1 KGHSH, CDR2 LQKENI. V was shortened by 2 bases and J by 11 bases, with 9 bases between the two germline ends. CDR3 DNA sequence: TGTGCCAGCTCACCAGGGGTAGGGGCTTTCTTT. Its protein product is CASSPGVGAFF.

This chain uses TRBV5-1 with TRBJ1-2; D gene ambiguous. Germline CDR1 reads SGHRS; CDR2 reads YFSETQ. V was trimmed by 5 bases and J by 0 bases, leaving 11 bases between them. There are 14 residues in the CDR3. The CDR3 DNA follows: TGCGCCAGCAGTCCCAGGCGAGCTAACTATGGCTACACCTTC. It codes for CASSPRRANYGYTF.

This chain uses TRBV27 with TRBJ2-3; D is undetermined. CDR3 length equals 14 residues. The germline gives CDR1 MNHEY, CDR2 SMNVEV (reference sequence). Trimming left V 6 bases short and J 0 bases short, with 10 bases between. The CDR3 is CASSPTTSTDTQYF. CDR3 sequence (DNA): TGTGCCAGCAGCCCGACCACTAGCACAGATACGCAGTATTTT.

The chain has TRBV6-6 and TRBJ2-7; TRBD1 agrees at 8 bases. Trimming took 7 bases from V and 2 from J; bases not matched to a gene: 7. CDR1 and CDR2 from the germline V gene are MNHNY and SVGAGI (reference sequence). The length of the CDR3 is 14 residues. CDR3 residues: CASTTGGLTYEQYF. The CDR3 DNA follows: TGTGCCAGCACTACAGGGGGTTTAACCTACGAGCAGTACTTC.

The chain combines TRBV6-1 with TRBJ2-7; TRBD1 aligns across 7 bases. This CDR3 has 12 residues. V trimming: 9 bases; J trimming: 2 bases; junction bases outside the gene matches: 4. Per the germline V gene, CDR1 is MNHNS and CDR2 is SASEGT. The CDR3, as DNA: TGTGCCAGTGCAGGGGGACCCTACGAGCAGTACTTC. Translated: CASAGGPYEQYF.

The chain joins TRBV7-8 to TRBJ2-7; no definite D call. The CDR3 is 13 residues long. Germline V gives CDR1 SGHVS, CDR2 FQNEAQ. Trimming stripped 1 base from V and 4 bases from J, with 8 bases between. Here the CDR3 reads CASSLGSAYEQYF. The CDR3 nucleotides read TGTGCCAGCAGCTTAGGGTCCGCTTACGAGCAGTACTTC.

V and J are TRBV19 and TRBJ2-3, with D perhaps matching TRBD1 (7 bases). CDR1 and CDR2 from the germline V gene are LNHDA and SQIVND (reference sequence). Trimming pared 0 bases from V and 14 bases from J, leaving 24 bases between. CDR3 length equals 16 residues. CDR3 in amino acids: CASSIDIWTGTRESYF. The CDR3 coding sequence is TGTGCCAGTAGTATAGATATATGGACAGGCACCCGGGAGTCGTATTTT.

This clone has only a few counts. The V gene is TRBV11-2, the J gene TRBJ2-7; 7 bases agree with TRBD1. V dropped 1 base and J dropped 2; count of bases not matched to a gene: 11. CDR3 length: 17 amino acids. Germline lookup yields CDR1 SGHAT and CDR2 FQNNGV. The CDR3 sequence is CASSLGGPGQTPYEQYF. The CDR3 DNA reads as TGTGCCAGCAGCTTAGGGGGGCCGGGACAGACACCCTACGAGCAGTACTTC. Filled out from reference TRBV11-2 and TRBJ2-7, the complete variable domain reads EAGVAQSPRYKIIEKRQSVAFWCNPISGHATLYWYQQILGQGPKLLIQFQNNGVVDDSQLPKDRFSAERLKGVDSTLKIQPAKLEDSAVYLCASSLGGPGQTPYEQYFGPGTRLTVT.

V and J are TRBV4-2 and TRBJ2-5; TRBD2 agrees at 7 bases. The V gene end was trimmed by 0 bases and the J gene end by 0 bases; junction bases not matched to a gene: 10. CDR1 is LGHNA and CDR2 is YNFKEQ in the germline V gene. This CDR3 is built from 18 residues. The CDR3 bases are TGTGCCAGCAGCCAAGATCCGGGGGGAGCGGGGTACCAAGAGACCCAGTACTTC. Protein: CASSQDPGGAGYQETQYF.

The chain employs TRBV15 and TRBJ1-1; 9 bases match TRBD1. Germline V gene data show CDR1 as LNHNV and CDR2 as YYDKDF (reference sequence). V shed 3 bases and J 6 bases; nucleotides not matched to a gene: 11. The CDR3 is 16 residues long. The CDR3 protein is CATSSDRDRVLPEAFF. The CDR3 region has the DNA TGTGCCACCAGCAGTGATCGGGACAGGGTGTTACCTGAAGCTTTCTTT.

This chain connects TRBV10-1 to TRBJ1-5, with TRBD1 matching 7 bases. The trim removed 6 bases at V and 5 bases at J, leaving 7 bases unmatched. The germline V gene has CDR1 WNHNN and CDR2 SYGVQD (reference sequence). The CDR3 is 14 residues long. The CDR3 here is CASRNPGTDQPQHF. The CDR3 nucleotides are TGCGCCAGCAGAAATCCCGGGACAGATCAGCCCCAGCATTTT.

The rearrangement uses TRBV30 and TRBJ1-3; D is undetermined. The germline gives CDR1 GTSNPN, CDR2 SVGIG (reference sequence). This CDR3 is built from 14 residues. The ends were cut back, 0 bases at V and 4 bases at J, with 10 bases in the middle. CDR3 DNA sequence: TGTGCCTGGAGTGTGATGATTGGGGGAAACACCATATATTTT. Translated: CAWSVMIGGNTIYF. The full variable domain, rest sourced from reference TRBV30 and TRBJ1-3, is SQTIHQWPATLVQPVGSPLSLECTVEGTSNPNLYWYRQAAGRGLQLLFYSVGIGQISSEVPQNLSASRPQDRQFILSSKKLLLSDSGFYLCAWSVMIGGNTIYFGEGSWLTVV.

The V call is TRBV7-2, the J call TRBJ1-6, with 8 positions matching TRBD1. V lost 5 bases, J lost 14 bases, and 11 bases stayed unmatched. Germline V gene lookup returns CDR1 SGHTA and CDR2 FQGNSA. CDR3 size: 14 residues. This chain's CDR3 is CASSRASRGRTLHF. DNA for the CDR3: TGTGCCAGCAGCCGGGCCTCCAGGGGGCGAACCCTCCACTTT. The whole variable domain, filled in from reference TRBV7-2 and TRBJ1-6, reads GAGVSQSPSNKVTEKGKDVELRCDPISGHTALYWYRQSLGQGLEFLIYFQGNSAPDKSGLPSDRFSAERTGGSVSTLTIQRTQQEDSAVYLCASSRASRGRTLHFGNGTRLTVT.

The count of this clone is one. The V gene is TRBV5-4, the J gene TRBJ2-1, with no clear D. The CDR3 covers 15 residues. The germline CDR1 and CDR2 sequences are SGHNT and YYREEE (reference sequence). Trimming took off 5 bases at V and 7 bases at J, with 19 bases between the two ends. The CDR3 region has the DNA TGTGCCAGCAGTCGTCGGAACCCACCACTAAATGAGCAGTTCTTC. This codes for CASSRRNPPLNEQFF.

The chain combines TRBV29-1 with TRBJ2-1; TRBD1 matches 9 bases. The CDR3 runs to 12 residues. CDR1 and CDR2 from the germline V gene are SQVTM and ANQGSEA. The J segment lost 6 bases and the V segment lost 5 bases, leaving 2 bases of the junction unmatched. CDR3 sequence (DNA): TGCAGCGTTTCGACAGGGGGCAATGAGCAGTTCTTC. It specifies CSVSTGGNEQFF.

The chain recombines TRBV18 with TRBJ2-3; the D is unclear. The V and J ends lost 0 bases and 3 bases respectively, with 7 bases between them. Per germline, CDR1 KGHSH and CDR2 LQKENI. This CDR3 contains 14 residues. CDR3 region: CASSPPASTDTQYF. The CDR3 nucleotides read TGTGCCAGCTCACCACCAGCGTCGACAGATACGCAGTATTTT.

In its sample, this clone ranks as large. This CDR3 reads CASSRGLRAGTEGYTF. CDR3 bases: TGTGCCAGCAGCCGTGGACTTAGGGCGGGGACGGAGGGCTACACCTTC. V usage is TRBV7-9 and J usage is TRBJ1-2; tentatively, D is TRBD1 (5 bases). V shed 5 bases and J shed 8 bases, with 24 bases lying between them. The CDR3 extends over 16 amino acids. CDR1 is SEHNR and CDR2 is FQNEAQ in the germline V gene (reference sequence).

The chain combines TRBV28 with TRBJ2-5, with D possibly TRBD2 on 6 matching bases. The CDR3 loop spans 14 amino acids. Trimming shortened V by 6 bases and J by 2 bases, and 13 bases separated the two germline ends. Germline V gene sequence: CDR1 MDHEN, CDR2 SYDVKM. In DNA form, the CDR3 reads TGTGCCAGCAGCCCCAGCGGGTTTCAAGAGACCCAGTACTTC. It translates to CASSPSGFQETQYF.

The chain links TRBV2 to TRBJ1-2; perhaps TRBD1 as D (5 bases). The CDR3 has 12 residues. Trimming shortened V by 4 bases and J by 8 bases, and 11 bases separated the two germline ends. The germline gives CDR1 SNHLY, CDR2 FYNNEI. The CDR3 spells CASSVLGEGYTF. The CDR3, as DNA: TGTGCCAGCAGTGTTCTAGGGGAGGGCTACACCTTC. Complete variable domain (other parts from reference TRBV2 and TRBJ1-2): EPEVTQTPSHQVTQMGQEVILRCVPISNHLYFYWYRQILGQKVEFLVSFYNNEISEKSEIFDDQFSVERPDGSNFTLKIRSTKLEDSAMYFCASSVLGEGYTFGSGTRLTVV.

The chain recombines TRBV2 with TRBJ2-1; 9 bases agree with TRBD1. The V gene end was trimmed by 2 bases and the J gene end by 3 bases; junction bases not matched to a gene: 5. This CDR3 has 16 amino acids. CDR1 and CDR2 from the germline V gene are SNHLY and FYNNEI. The CDR3 DNA is TGTGCCAGCAGTGAATGGGGACAGGGAAGCTACAATGAGCAGTTCTTC. As protein: CASSEWGQGSYNEQFF.

The rearrangement uses TRBV4-1 and TRBJ2-7, with D perhaps TRBD1 (5 bases). The CDR3 runs 15 residues. Germline CDR1 is MGHRA and CDR2 is YSYEKL. V shed 1 base and J shed 2 bases, with 12 bases lying between them. As DNA, the CDR3 is TGCGCCAGCAGCCAAGTGGGTGACAGCGCCTACGAGCAGTACTTC. It codes for CASSQVGDSAYEQYF.